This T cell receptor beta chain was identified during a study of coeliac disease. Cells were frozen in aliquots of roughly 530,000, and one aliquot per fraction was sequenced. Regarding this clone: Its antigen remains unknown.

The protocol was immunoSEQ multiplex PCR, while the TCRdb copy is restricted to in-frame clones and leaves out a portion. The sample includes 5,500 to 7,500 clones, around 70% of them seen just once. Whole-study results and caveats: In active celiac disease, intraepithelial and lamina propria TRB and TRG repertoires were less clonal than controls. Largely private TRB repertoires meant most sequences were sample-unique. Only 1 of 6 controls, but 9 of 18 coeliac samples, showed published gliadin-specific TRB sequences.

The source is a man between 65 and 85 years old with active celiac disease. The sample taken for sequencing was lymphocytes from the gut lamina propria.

The CDR3 sequence: CASTPGQGARKTGELFF. Written as DNA, the CDR3 is TGCGCCAGCACACCGGGACAGGGGGCGCGAAAAACCGGGGAGCTGTTTTTT. The gene calls are TRBV5-1 and TRBJ2-2, with 12 bases matching TRBD1. CDR1 SGHRS and CDR2 YFSETQ come from the germline V gene. This CDR3 comprises 17 residues. V was pared by 6 bases and J by 5 bases, with 11 bases of the junction left unmatched.